The 10 T cell receptor beta chains below were found in one sample sequenced in a study of blood T cell repertoires in COVID-19. Clones were sequenced by immunoSEQ multiplex PCR, and TCRdb holds only the in-frame ones, with some missing. In the table there are about 21,000 clones, 75% to 95% of which are singletons. The sequenced sample was peripheral blood. These receptors were taken from an older man with active COVID-19.

The CDR3: CASSPGGLAGNNEQFF. Here the CDR3 DNA reads TGTGCCAGCAGCCCAGGGGGACTAGCGGGGAACAATGAGCAGTTCTTC. The J gene is TRBJ2-1, the V gene TRBV13, with TRBD2 identical over 13 bases. This CDR3 has 16 amino acids. Germline-derived CDR1 and CDR2 are PRHDT and FYEKMQ (reference sequence). Trimming took 5 bases from V and 5 from J; bases not matched to a gene: 6. Complete variable domain (other parts from reference TRBV13 and TRBJ2-1): AAGVIQSPRHLIKEKRETATLKCYPIPRHDTVYWYQQGPGQDPQFLISFYEKMQSDKGSIPDRFSAQQFSDYHSELNMSSLELGDSALYFCASSPGGLAGNNEQFFGPGTRLTVL.

The V gene is TRBV3-1 (or the pseudogene TRBV3-2), the J gene TRBJ2-5, with D maybe TRBD1 (6 bases). Trimming took 4 bases from V and 1 from J, leaving 10 bases between them. CDR1 LGHDT and CDR2 YNNKEL come from the germline V gene (reference sequence). The CDR3 consists of 14 residues. As DNA, the CDR3 is TGTGCCAGCAGCCTCCGGACAGTCCAAGAGACCCAGTACTTC. As protein: CASSLRTVQETQYF.

The chain couples TRBV30 to TRBJ1-1; 8 nucleotides match TRBD1. This CDR3 comprises 13 residues. CDR1 is GTSNPN and CDR2 is SVGIG in the germline V gene (reference sequence). Trimming removed 3 bases from V and 5 bases from J; junction bases left unmatched: 5. CDR3 region: CAWRATGDTEAFF. DNA of the CDR3: TGTGCCTGGAGGGCGACAGGGGATACTGAAGCTTTCTTT.

The rearrangement joins TRBV25-1 to TRBJ1-4; D remains ambiguous. Germline CDR1 is MGHDK and CDR2 is SYGVNS. The V and J ends lost 2 bases and 10 bases respectively, with 14 bases between them. The CDR3 contains 14 residues. CDR3: CASSETEIRGKLFF. The CDR3 DNA reads TGTGCCAGCAGTGAAACTGAAATCCGCGGAAAACTGTTTTTT. The complete variable domain, with remaining parts taken from reference TRBV25-1 and TRBJ1-4, reads EADIYQTPRYLVIGTGKKITLECSQTMGHDKMYWYQQDPGMELHLIHYSYGVNSTEKGDLSSESTVSRIRTEHFPLTLESARPSHTSQYLCASSETEIRGKLFFGSGTQLSVL.

The chain links TRBV28 to TRBJ1-1; weak D call: TRBD1 (5 bases). The CDR3 loop spans 13 amino acids. Germline CDR1 and CDR2: MDHEN and SYDVKM. Trimming stripped 5 bases from V and 6 bases from J, with 13 bases between. CDR3 amino acids: CASSPPLTAEAFF. CDR3 nucleotides: TGTGCCAGCAGTCCACCCCTGACAGCTGAAGCTTTCTTT.

The V gene is TRBV30, the J gene TRBJ2-3; 14 nucleotides agree with TRBD2. There are 16 residues in the CDR3. V gave up 5 bases and J gave up 4 bases; unmatched junction bases: 8. From germline, CDR1 is GTSNPN and CDR2 SVGIG (reference sequence). The CDR3, as DNA: TGTGCCTGGGCCCTCGGACTAGCGGGAGGACCAGATACGCAGTATTTT. It specifies CAWALGLAGGPDTQYF.

The V and J genes are TRBV7-2 and TRBJ2-3; no clear D. CDR1 is SGHTA, CDR2 FQGNSA, per germline. This CDR3 spans 16 amino acids. V was cut by 2 bases and J by 0 bases, with 12 bases left in between. CDR3 sequence reads: CASSLTRLTSTDTQYF. The DNA of the CDR3 is TGTGCCAGCAGCTTAACCAGGTTAACTAGCACAGATACGCAGTATTTT.

V gene TRBV28 combines with J gene TRBJ2-7; maybe TRBD1 (5 bases). This CDR3 contains 11 residues. Looked up from germline, CDR1 is MDHEN and CDR2 is SYDVKM. Trimming stripped 7 bases from V and 3 bases from J, with 7 bases between. CDR3 residues: CASKGIYEQYF. The CDR3 coding sequence is TGTGCCAGCAAGGGGATCTACGAGCAGTACTTC.

This clone was picked up one time. This chain joins TRBV5-1 and TRBJ2-7, with TRBD1 matching 8 bases. V dropped 8 bases and J dropped 7; count of bases not matched to a gene: 11. The CDR3 consists of 13 residues. Per germline, CDR1 SGHRS and CDR2 YFSETQ. The CDR3 region has the DNA TGCGCCAGTCAACAGGGGGACGGTCAAGAGCAGTACTTC. This translates into CASQQGDGQEQYF.

J is TRBJ1-2 and V is TRBV28, with 8 bases that match TRBD1. The CDR3 is 14 residues long. Germline V gives CDR1 MDHEN, CDR2 SYDVKM. V lost 4 bases and J lost 0; bases outside the gene matches: 1. This CDR3 reads CASSWGQANYGYTF. The CDR3 nucleotides read TGTGCCAGCAGTTGGGGACAGGCTAACTATGGCTACACCTTC.